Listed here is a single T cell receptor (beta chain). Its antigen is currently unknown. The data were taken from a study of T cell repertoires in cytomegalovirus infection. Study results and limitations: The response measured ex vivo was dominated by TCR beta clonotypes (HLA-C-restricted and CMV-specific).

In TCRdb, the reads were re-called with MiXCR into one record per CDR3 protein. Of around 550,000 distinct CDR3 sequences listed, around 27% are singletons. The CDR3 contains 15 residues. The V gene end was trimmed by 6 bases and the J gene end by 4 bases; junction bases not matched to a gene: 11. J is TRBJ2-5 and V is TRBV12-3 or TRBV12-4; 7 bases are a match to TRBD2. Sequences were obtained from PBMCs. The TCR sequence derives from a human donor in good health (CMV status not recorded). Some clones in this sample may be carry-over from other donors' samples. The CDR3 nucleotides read TGTGCCAGCAGCCCCCCGACTCAGCGGGGAGAGACCCAGTACTTC. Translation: CASSPPTQRGETQYF.